This T cell receptor (beta chain) was observed in a study of beta chain features in type 1 diabetes (dated by TCRdb to 2016 to 2018). Study-level background: No differences in mean age, gender distribution, total cell number or subset yield were found between patients and healthy donors. A total of 100 million to 140 million sorted cells were examined across all samples, and the number of cells per subset was strongly correlated with RNA yield. Regulatory and stem cell-like memory subsets were obtained from only 8 patients and about 8 healthy donors, while naive and central memory subsets were obtained from all 28 donors. The study compared the TCRB repertoires of sorted circulating CD4+ T cell subsets in recently diagnosed type 1 diabetes patients with those in matched healthy donors.

The entire amount of isolated RNA was reverse transcribed using the High Capacity cDNA Reverse Transcription Kit, so the sequenced TCRB transcripts were expressed ones. For stem cell-like memory T cell samples, survey-depth immunoSEQ sequencing was used, averaging approximately 910,000 total reads per sample. Sorted cells were lysed in RLT buffer and RNA was extracted with DNase-treated RNeasy Micro or Mini kits, depending on cell number. To prevent cross-contamination, every cell subset was processed on its own, while patient and healthy donor samples were processed together. Using the immunoSEQ multiplex PCR, TCRB sequences were amplified from cDNA into 87-bp fragments spanning the CDR3 region. Amplicons were sequenced on the Illumina HiSeq platform. Processing in the source paper ran as follows. Synthetic template baselines were used to correct PCR bias computationally, reads within Hamming distance 2 were collapsed, and singletons that could not be merged were discarded. Reads were aligned to IMGT to assign V, D and J genes, CDR3 length, and insertions or deletions at six rearrangement sites. Within each subset, clonotype counts were normalized to sorted cell number, and only after that were true diversity and Gini coefficients computed with the tcR R package. Repertoire sharing was quantified using the overlap coefficient calculated on TCRB nucleotide sequences. This immuneACCESS table, as held by TCRdb, lists in-frame sequences with V and J called but not all clones. Of the missing ones, under half trace to an unresolved V gene in checked studies; the others have no known cause. The V and J calls and clone size are taken from that table; D and trimming were inferred from the DNA. This sample lists 35,000 to 50,000 clones; approximately 51% were detected once. Around 0.25% of the sample is taken by the ten largest.

From each donor, a single peripheral blood sample of about 110 mL on average was drawn into heparinised tubes. A BD FACSAria II was used to sort naive, central memory, regulatory and stem cell-like memory CD4+ T cells with a panel that included CD45RO, CCR7, CD25, CD127, CD95 and CD27. A purity above 95% was achieved for all sorted populations. PBMCs were isolated right away by Lymphoprep density gradient centrifugation and were stained directly, without culture. So that batch effects would be minimized, each experiment stained and sorted samples in pairs, pairing one healthy donor with one patient. The research as a whole found: Only small numbers of individuals were included in the HLA sub-analyses, which left unresolved whether HLA type had any influence on TCRB rearrangement. A moderate but significant shortening of TCRB CDR3 length was observed in type 1 diabetes patients in all four CD4+ subsets. Because cDNA was sequenced instead of genomic DNA, activated cells with high expression could be over-represented, although the groups did not differ in activation or CD3 levels. Naive, central memory and regulatory TCRB repertoires appeared to be more alike among patients than among healthy donors. Shorter templates might be favored by PCR, yet because patient and control samples were amplified and corrected together, any such skew would affect both groups equally. Fewer insertions and more nucleotide deletions at VDJ recombination sites were observed in patients with type 1 diabetes, implying thymic rearrangement abnormalities.

To note about this clone: Its antigen is currently not known. Nothing much larger sits one base from this clone, and base qualities are not available.

Via the germline V gene, CDR1 is SGHAT and CDR2 FQNNGV. V is pared back by 0 bases and J by 4 bases, with 9 bases lying between the germline termini. From the cysteine up to the phenylalanine, the CDR3 has a length of 15 residues. Here the CDR3 DNA is all that survives: 45 bases in frame from base 1. Recombination connected TRBV11-2 to TRBJ1-4; TRBD1 is perhaps the D gene, given 6 matching bases. Sequenced input: stem cell memory CD4+ T cells from blood. Interpreted using the paper, the cell subset or site label stands for: stem cell-like memory CD4+ T cells. The receptor was isolated from a woman aged 25-40 years in good health. The CDR3 in this case is CASSLDPGVNEKLFF. The base sequence is TGTGCCAGCAGCTTAGACCCAGGGGTTAATGAAAAACTGTTTTTT.